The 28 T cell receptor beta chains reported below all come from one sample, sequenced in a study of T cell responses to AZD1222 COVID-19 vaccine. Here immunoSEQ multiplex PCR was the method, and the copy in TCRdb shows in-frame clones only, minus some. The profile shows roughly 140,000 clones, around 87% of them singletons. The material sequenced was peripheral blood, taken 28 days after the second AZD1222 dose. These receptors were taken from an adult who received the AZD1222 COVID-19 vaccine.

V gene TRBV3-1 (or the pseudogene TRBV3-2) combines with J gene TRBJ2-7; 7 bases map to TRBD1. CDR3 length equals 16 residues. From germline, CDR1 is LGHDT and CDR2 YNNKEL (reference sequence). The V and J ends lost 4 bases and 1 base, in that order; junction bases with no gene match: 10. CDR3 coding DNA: TGTGCCAGCAGCCTTCGTTGTCAGGGGGAATCCTACGAGCAGTACTTC. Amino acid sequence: CASSLRCQGESYEQYF.

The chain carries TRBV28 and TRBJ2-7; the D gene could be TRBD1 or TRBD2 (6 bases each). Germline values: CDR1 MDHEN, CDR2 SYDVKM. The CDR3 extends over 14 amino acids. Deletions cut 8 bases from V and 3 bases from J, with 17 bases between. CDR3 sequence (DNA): TGTGCCAGCCGAGGGGGAGGTATATACTACGAGCAGTACTTC. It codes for CASRGGGIYYEQYF.

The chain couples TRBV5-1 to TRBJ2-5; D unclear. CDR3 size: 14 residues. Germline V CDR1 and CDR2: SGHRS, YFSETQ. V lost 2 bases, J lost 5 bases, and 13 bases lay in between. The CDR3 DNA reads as TGCGCCAGCAGCTTATTATGGGGTGGGGAGACCCAGTACTTC. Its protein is CASSLLWGGETQYF.

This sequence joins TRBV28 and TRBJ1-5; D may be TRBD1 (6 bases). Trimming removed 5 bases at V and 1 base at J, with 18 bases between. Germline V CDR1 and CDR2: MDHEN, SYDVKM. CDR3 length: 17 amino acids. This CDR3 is CASSPPHRVRSNQPQHF. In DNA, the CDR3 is TGTGCCAGCAGTCCCCCTCACAGGGTGAGGAGCAATCAGCCCCAGCATTTT.

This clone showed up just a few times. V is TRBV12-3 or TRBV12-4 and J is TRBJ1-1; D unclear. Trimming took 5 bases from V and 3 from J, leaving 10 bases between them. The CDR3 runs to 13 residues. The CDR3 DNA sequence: TGTGCCAGCAGTATTAAGGAGGACACTGAAGCTTTCTTT. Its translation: CASSIKEDTEAFF.

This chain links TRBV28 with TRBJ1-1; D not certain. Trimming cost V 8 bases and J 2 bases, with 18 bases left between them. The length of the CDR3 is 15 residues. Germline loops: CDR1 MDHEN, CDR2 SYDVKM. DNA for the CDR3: TGTGCCAGCCAGGCCCTCCCAGAACTTAACACTGAAGCTTTCTTT. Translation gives CASQALPELNTEAFF.

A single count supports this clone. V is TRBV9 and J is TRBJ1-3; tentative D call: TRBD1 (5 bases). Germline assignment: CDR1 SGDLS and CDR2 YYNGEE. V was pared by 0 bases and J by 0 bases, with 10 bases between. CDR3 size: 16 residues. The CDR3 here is CASSVGDGPSGNTIYF. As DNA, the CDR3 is TGTGCCAGCAGCGTAGGGGACGGCCCCTCTGGAAACACCATATATTTT. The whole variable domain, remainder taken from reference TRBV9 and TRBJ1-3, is DSGVTQTPKHLITATGQRVTLRCSPRSGDLSVYWYQQSLDQGLQFLIQYYNGEERAKGNILERFSAQQFPDLHSELNLSSLELGDSALYFCASSVGDGPSGNTIYFGEGSWLTVV.

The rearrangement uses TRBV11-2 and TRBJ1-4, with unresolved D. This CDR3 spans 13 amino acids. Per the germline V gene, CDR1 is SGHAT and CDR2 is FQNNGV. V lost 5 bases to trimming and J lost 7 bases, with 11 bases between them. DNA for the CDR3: TGTGCCAGCAGCCCCCAAGGGAGTGAAAAACTGTTTTTT. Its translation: CASSPQGSEKLFF.

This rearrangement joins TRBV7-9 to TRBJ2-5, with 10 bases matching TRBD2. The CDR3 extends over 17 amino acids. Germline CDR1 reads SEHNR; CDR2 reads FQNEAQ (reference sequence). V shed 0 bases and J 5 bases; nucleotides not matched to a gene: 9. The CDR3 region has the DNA TGTGCCAGCAGCTTAGCCCCCAGCGGGAGGGCCGGGGAGACCCAGTACTTC. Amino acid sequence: CASSLAPSGRAGETQYF. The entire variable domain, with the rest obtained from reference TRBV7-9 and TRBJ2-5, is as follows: DTGVSQNPRHKITKRGQNVTFRCDPISEHNRLYWYRQTLGQGPEFLTYFQNEAQLEKSRLLSDRFSAERPKGSFSTLEIQRTEQGDSAMYLCASSLAPSGRAGETQYFGPGTRLLVL.

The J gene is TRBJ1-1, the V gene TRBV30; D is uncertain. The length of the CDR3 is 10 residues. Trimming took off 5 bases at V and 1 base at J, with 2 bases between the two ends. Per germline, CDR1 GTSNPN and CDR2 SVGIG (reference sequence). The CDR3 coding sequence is TGTGCCTGGGGGAACACTGAAGCTTTCTTT. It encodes CAWGNTEAFF. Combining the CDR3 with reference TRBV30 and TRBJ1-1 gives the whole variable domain SQTIHQWPATLVQPVGSPLSLECTVEGTSNPNLYWYRQAAGRGLQLLFYSVGIGQISSEVPQNLSASRPQDRQFILSSKKLLLSDSGFYLCAWGNTEAFFGQGTRLTVV.

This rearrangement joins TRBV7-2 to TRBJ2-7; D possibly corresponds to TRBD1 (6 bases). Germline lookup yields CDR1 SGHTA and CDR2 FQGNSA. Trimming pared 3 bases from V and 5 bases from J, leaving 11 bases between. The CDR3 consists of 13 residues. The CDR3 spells CASSFNRENEQYF. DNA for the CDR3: TGTGCCAGCAGCTTTAACAGGGAAAACGAGCAGTACTTC.

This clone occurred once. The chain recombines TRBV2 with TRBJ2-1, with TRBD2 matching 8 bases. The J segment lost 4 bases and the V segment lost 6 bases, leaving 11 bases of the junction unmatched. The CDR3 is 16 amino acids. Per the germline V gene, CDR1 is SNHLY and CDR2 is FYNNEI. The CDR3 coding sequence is TGTGCCAGCAGGTCTCAACTAGCGGTAGATTACAATGAGCAGTTCTTC. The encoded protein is CASRSQLAVDYNEQFF.

The CDR3 here is CSVDPGRGAEAFF. The CDR3 coding sequence is TGCAGCGTTGACCCAGGGAGGGGCGCTGAAGCTTTCTTT. This chain links TRBV29-1 with TRBJ1-1; a weak D match, TRBD1 (5 bases). Germline V gives CDR1 SQVTM, CDR2 ANQGSEA. The CDR3 length is 13 residues. V was pared by 3 bases and J by 6 bases, with 14 bases between.

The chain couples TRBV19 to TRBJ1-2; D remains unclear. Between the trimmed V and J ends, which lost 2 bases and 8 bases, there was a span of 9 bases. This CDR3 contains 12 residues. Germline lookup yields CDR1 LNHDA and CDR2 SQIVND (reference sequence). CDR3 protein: CASSILGRGYTF. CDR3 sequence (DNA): TGTGCCAGTAGTATACTAGGACGGGGCTACACCTTC.

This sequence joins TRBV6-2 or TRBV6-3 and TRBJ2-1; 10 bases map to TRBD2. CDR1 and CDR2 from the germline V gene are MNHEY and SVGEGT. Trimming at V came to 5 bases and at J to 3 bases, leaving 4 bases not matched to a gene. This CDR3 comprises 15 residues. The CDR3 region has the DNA TGTGCCAGCAGTCTAGCGGGAGCGAACTACAATGAGCAGTTCTTC. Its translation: CASSLAGANYNEQFF.

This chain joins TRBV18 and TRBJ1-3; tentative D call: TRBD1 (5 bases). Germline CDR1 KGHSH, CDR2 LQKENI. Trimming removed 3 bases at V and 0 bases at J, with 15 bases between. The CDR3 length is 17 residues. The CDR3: CASSPVVRGYSGNTIYF. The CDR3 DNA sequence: TGTGCCAGCTCACCCGTCGTTCGGGGGTACTCTGGAAACACCATATATTTT.

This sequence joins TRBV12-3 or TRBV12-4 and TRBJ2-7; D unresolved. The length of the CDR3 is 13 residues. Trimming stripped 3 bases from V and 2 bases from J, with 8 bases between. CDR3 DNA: TGTGCCAGCAGTTTGAGAGCCGCCTACGAGCAGTACTTC. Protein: CASSLRAAYEQYF.

CDR3 nucleotide sequence: TGTGCCAGCAGGGACCTGACAGGGGATACCGGGGAGCTGTTTTTT. As protein: CASRDLTGDTGELFF. V and J are TRBV28 and TRBJ2-2; 8 bases map to TRBD1. The germline V gene has CDR1 MDHEN and CDR2 SYDVKM. After removal of 6 bases from V and 5 bases from J, the junction contained 8 bases not matched to a gene. The CDR3 contains 15 residues.

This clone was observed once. CDR3 nucleotides: TGTGCCAGTAGTCTTGGGGACAGGGGGCTGGGGACTGAAGCTTTCTTT. Amino acids: CASSLGDRGLGTEAFF. This chain connects TRBV19 to TRBJ1-1; 12 bases match TRBD1. Trimming removed 5 bases from V and 5 bases from J; junction bases left unmatched: 9. Per germline, CDR1 LNHDA and CDR2 SQIVND (reference sequence). This CDR3 region has 16 residues.

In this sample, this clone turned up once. CDR3 DNA sequence: TGTGCCAGCTCACGGGGGACTAGCGCTTACAATGAGCAGTTCTTC. It specifies CASSRGTSAYNEQFF. This sequence joins TRBV18 and TRBJ2-1, with TRBD2 identical over 10 bases. The CDR3 runs 15 residues. Trimming at V came to 4 bases and at J to 4 bases, leaving 4 bases not matched to a gene. The germline V gene encodes CDR1 KGHSH and CDR2 LQKENI.

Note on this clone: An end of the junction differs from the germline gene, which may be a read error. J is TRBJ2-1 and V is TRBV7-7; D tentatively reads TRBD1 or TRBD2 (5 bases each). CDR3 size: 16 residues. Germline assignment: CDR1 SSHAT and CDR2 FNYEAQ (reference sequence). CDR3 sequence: CASSLVGGSSRGEQFF. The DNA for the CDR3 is TGTGCTAGCAGCTTAGTCGGTGGCAGTTCGAGGGGTGAGCAGTTCTTC.

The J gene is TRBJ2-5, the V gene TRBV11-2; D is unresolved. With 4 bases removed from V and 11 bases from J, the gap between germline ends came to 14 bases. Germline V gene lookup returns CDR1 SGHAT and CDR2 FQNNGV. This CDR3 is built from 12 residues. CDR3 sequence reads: CASSSPSPRQYF. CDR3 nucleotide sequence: TGTGCCAGCAGCTCGCCAAGCCCCCGGCAGTACTTC.

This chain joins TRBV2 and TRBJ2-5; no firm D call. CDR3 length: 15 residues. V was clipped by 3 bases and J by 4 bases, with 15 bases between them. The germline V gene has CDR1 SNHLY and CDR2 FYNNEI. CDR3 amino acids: CASSDIATRAETQYF. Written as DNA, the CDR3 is TGTGCCAGCAGTGACATCGCCACCCGGGCAGAGACCCAGTACTTC.

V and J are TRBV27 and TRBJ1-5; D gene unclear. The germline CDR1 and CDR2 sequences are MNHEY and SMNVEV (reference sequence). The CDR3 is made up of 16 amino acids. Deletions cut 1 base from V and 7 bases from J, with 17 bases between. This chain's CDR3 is CASSLFFVRETQPQHF. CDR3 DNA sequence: TGTGCCAGCAGTTTATTTTTCGTTCGGGAGACCCAGCCCCAGCATTTT.

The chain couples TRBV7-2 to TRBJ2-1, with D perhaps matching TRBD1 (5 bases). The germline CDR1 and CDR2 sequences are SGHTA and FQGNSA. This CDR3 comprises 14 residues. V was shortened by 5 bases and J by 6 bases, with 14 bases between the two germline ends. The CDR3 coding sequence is TGTGCCAGCAGCCGCGACAGAAGGGTCAATGAGCAGTTCTTC. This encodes CASSRDRRVNEQFF.

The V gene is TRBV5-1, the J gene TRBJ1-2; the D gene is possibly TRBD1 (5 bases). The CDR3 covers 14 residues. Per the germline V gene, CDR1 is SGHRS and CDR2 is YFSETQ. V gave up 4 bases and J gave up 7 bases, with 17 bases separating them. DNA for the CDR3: TGCGCCAGCAGCGCGGGGGAGGGTCTGTCTGGCTACACCTTC. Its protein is CASSAGEGLSGYTF.

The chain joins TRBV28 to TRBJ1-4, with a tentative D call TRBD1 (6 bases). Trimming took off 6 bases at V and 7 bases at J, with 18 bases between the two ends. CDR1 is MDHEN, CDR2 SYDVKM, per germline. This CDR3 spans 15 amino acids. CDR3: CASSHGGASGEKLFF. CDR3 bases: TGTGCCAGCAGCCACGGGGGGGCATCGGGTGAAAAACTGTTTTTT.

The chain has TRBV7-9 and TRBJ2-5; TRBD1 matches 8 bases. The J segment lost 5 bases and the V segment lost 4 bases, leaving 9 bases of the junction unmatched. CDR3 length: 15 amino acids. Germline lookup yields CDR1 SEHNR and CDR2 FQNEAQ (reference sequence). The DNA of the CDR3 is TGTGCCAGCAGCTCGTCAACAGGGGGGTTTGAGACCCAGTACTTC. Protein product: CASSSSTGGFETQYF.